These 3 T cell receptor beta chains share one sample of origin, sequenced in a study of T cell repertoires in cytomegalovirus infection. TCRdb called the reads again in MiXCR, with one record for every CDR3 protein. The data contain hundreds of thousands of distinct CDR3 sequences, roughly 42% of them singletons. These receptors are not linked to any known antigen. Sequences were derived from cultured PBMCs, sampled from culture after CMV antigen stimulation. The receptors originated from a human donor in good health (CMV status not recorded). Some clones in this sample may be carry-over from other donors' samples.

The genes are TRBV7-8 and TRBJ1-5; D call uncertain. V was shortened by 0 bases and J by 10 bases, with 13 bases between the two germline ends. Germline CDR1 and CDR2: SGHVS and FQNEAQ. The CDR3 totals 14 residues. CDR3 amino acids: CASSLAGVGRPQHF. The DNA for the CDR3 is TGTGCCAGCAGCTTAGCGGGAGTGGGTAGACCCCAGCATTTT.

For this clonotype: Being one base from a much bigger clone, this may be a read error. The chain is built from TRBV7-2 and TRBJ2-3, with 11 bases identical to TRBD2. Germline CDR1 reads SGHTA; CDR2 reads FQGNSA. This CDR3 is built from 16 residues. The CDR3 loop is CGSSLTSGGQADTQYF. The CDR3, as DNA: TGTGGCAGCAGCCTAACTAGCGGGGGTCAGGCAGATACGCAGTATTTT.

This clonotype was observed a handful of times. CDR3 loop: CASSLGAFQYF. Here the CDR3 DNA reads TGTGCCAGCAGCTTAGGGGCCTTTCAGTACTTC. This chain joins TRBV7-2 and TRBJ2-4; D gene uncertain. The V end was cut by 1 base, the J end by 11 bases, with 6 bases between. The CDR3 loop spans 11 amino acids. Germline-derived CDR1 and CDR2 are SGHTA and FQGNSA.